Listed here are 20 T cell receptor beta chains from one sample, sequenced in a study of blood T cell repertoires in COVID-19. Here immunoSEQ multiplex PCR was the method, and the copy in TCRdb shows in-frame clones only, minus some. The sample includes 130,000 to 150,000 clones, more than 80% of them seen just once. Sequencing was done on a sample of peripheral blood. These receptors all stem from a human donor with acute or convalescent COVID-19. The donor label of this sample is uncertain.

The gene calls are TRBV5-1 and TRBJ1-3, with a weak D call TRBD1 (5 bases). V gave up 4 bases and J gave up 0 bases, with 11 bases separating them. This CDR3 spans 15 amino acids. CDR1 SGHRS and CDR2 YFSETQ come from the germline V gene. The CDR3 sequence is CASSPDTYSGNTIYF. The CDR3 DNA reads TGCGCCAGCAGCCCGGACACCTACTCTGGAAACACCATATATTTT.

This CDR3 reads CSVRGQHLYNEQFF. The CDR3 DNA is TGCAGCGTCCGGGGACAGCACCTCTACAATGAGCAGTTCTTC. The V call is TRBV29-1, the J call TRBJ2-1; 7 nucleotides align to TRBD1. The CDR3 consists of 14 residues. With V trimmed by 6 bases and J by 3 bases, 8 bases remained unmatched. Looked up from germline, CDR1 is SQVTM and CDR2 is ANQGSEA.

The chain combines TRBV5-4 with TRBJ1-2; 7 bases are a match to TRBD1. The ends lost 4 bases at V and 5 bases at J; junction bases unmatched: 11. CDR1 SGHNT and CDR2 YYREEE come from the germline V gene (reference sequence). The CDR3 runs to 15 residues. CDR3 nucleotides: TGTGCCAGCAGCCCTTTGGACAGGACCAGTTATGGCTACACCTTC. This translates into CASSPLDRTSYGYTF.

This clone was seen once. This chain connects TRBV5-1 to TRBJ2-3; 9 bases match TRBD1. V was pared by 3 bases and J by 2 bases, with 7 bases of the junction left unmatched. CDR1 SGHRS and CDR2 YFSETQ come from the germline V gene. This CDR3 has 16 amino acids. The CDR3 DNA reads TGCGCCAGCAGCTGGCGACAGGGGGGTCTCACAGATACGCAGTATTTT. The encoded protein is CASSWRQGGLTDTQYF.

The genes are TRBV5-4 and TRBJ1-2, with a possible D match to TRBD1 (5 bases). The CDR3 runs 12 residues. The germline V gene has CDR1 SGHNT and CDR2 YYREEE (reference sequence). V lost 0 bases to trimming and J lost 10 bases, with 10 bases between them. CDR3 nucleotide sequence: TGTGCCAGCAGCTTGGGGACATGGACCTACACCTTC. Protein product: CASSLGTWTYTF.

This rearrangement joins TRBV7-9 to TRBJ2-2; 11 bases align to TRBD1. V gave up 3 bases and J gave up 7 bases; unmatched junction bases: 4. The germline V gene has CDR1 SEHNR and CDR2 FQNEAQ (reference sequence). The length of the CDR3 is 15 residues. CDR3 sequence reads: CASSFGQGASGELFF. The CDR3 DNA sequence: TGTGCCAGCAGCTTCGGACAGGGGGCGAGCGGGGAGCTGTTTTTT.

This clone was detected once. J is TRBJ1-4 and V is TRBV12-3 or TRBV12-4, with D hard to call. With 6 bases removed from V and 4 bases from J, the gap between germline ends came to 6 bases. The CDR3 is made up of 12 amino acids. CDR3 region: CASRPDNEKLFF. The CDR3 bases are TGTGCCAGCAGACCAGATAATGAAAAACTGTTTTTT.

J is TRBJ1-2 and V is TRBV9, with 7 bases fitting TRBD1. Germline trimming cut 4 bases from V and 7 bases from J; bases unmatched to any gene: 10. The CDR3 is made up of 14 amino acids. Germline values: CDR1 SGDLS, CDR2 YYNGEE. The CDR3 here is CASSTPQGKGGYTF. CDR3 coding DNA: TGTGCCAGCAGCACCCCACAGGGGAAGGGTGGCTACACCTTC.

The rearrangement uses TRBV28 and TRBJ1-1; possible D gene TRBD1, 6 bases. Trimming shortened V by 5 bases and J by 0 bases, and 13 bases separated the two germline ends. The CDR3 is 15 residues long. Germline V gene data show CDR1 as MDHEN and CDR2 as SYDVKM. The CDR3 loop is CASSETGLMNTEAFF. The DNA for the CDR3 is TGTGCCAGCAGTGAAACAGGGCTCATGAACACTGAAGCTTTCTTT.

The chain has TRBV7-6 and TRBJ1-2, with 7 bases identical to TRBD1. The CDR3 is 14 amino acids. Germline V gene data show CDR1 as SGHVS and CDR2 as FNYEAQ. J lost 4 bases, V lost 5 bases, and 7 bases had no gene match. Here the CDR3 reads CASSPRQGTYGYTF. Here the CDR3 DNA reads TGTGCCAGCAGCCCTCGACAGGGAACCTATGGCTACACCTTC.

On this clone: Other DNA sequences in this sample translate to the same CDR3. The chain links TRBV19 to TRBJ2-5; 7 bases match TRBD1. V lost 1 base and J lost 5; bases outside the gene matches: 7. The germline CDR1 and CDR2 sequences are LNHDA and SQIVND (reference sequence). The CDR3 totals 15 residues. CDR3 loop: CASSIGRQGRETQYF. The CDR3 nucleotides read TGTGCCAGTAGTATAGGGCGACAGGGACGGGAGACCCAGTACTTC.

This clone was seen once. CDR3 DNA: TGTGCCAGCAGCCCAACAGGGAATGGCTACACCTTC. Translating gives CASSPTGNGYTF. The chain has TRBV2 and TRBJ1-2; weak D call: TRBD1 (6 bases). The CDR3 contains 12 residues. Trimming removed 6 bases from V and 6 bases from J, with 11 bases in between. The germline V gene encodes CDR1 SNHLY and CDR2 FYNNEI.

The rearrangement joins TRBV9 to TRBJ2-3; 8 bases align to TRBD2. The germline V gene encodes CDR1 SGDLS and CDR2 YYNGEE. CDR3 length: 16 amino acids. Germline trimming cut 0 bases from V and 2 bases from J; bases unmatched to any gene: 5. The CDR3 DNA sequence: TGTGCCAGCAGCGTAGGTAATAGCGGGGCCACAGATACGCAGTATTTT. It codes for CASSVGNSGATDTQYF.

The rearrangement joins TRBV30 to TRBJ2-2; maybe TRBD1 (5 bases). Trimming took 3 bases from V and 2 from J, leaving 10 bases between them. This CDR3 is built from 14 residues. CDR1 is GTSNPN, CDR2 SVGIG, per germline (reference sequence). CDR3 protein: CAWRKGINTGELFF. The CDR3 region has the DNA TGTGCCTGGAGGAAGGGGATTAACACCGGGGAGCTGTTTTTT.

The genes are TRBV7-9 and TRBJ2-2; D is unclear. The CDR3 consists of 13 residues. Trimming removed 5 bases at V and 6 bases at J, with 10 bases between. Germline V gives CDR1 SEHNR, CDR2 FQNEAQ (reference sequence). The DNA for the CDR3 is TGTGCCAGCAGCCGTTCAGGCCCCGGGGAGCTGTTTTTT. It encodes CASSRSGPGELFF.

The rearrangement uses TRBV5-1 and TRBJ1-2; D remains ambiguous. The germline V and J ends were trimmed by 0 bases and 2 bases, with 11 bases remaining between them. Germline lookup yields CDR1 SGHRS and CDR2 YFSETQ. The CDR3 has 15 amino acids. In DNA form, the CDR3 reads TGCGCCAGCAGCTTGGGAGGGTCGGAGAACTATGGCTACACCTTC. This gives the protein CASSLGGSENYGYTF.

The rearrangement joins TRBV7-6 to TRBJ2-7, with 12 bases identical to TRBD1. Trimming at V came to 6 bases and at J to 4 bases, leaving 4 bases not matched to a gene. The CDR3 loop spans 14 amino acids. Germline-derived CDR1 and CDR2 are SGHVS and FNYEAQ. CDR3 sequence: CASSLGQGAYEQYF. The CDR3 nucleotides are TGTGCCAGCAGTTTGGGACAGGGGGCTTACGAGCAGTACTTC. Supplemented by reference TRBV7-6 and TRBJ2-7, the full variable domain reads GAGVSQSPRYKVTKRGQDVALRCDPISGHVSLYWYRQALGQGPEFLTYFNYEAQQDKSGLPNDRFSAERPEGSISTLTIQRTEQRDSAMYRCASSLGQGAYEQYFGPGTRLTVT.

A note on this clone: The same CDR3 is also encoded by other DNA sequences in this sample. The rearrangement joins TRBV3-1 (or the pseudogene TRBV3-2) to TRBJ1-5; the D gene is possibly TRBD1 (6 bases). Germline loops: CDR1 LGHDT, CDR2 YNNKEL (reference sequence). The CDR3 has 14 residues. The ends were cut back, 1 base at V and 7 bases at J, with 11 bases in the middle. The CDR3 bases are TGTGCCAGCAGCCAAGGGCAGGGGAACCAGCCCCAGCATTTT. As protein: CASSQGQGNQPQHF.

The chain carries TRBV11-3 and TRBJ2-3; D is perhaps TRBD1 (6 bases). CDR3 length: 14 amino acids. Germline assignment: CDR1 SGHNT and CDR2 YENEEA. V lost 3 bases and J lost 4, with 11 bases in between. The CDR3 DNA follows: TGTGCCAGCAGCTTGGGACAAGAGGCAGATACGCAGTATTTT. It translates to CASSLGQEADTQYF.

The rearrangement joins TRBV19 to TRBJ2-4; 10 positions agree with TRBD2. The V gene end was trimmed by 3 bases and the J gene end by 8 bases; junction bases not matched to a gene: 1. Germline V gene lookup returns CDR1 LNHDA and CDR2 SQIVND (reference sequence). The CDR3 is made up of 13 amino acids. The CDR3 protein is CASSILAGDIQYF. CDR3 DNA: TGTGCCAGTAGTATCCTAGCGGGGGACATTCAGTACTTC.